Presented here are 5 T cell receptor beta chains from one specimen sequenced in a study of vaccination effects on CD4 cells after COVID-19. The method was immunoSEQ multiplex PCR; TCRdb's version includes in-frame clones alone and lacks a portion of them. Of tens of thousands of clones in the sample, roughly 86% were seen once. For these receptors, no antigen is known. In the ViraFEST assay, antigen-specific CD4+ clonotypes were identified by expansion after peptide-pool stimulation. The culture ran for roughly 10 days before CD4+ T cells were isolated. All participants had two doses of either the BNT162b2 or mRNA-1273 vaccine. Material: CD4+ T cells from PBMCs cultured with HCoV-NL63 spike peptides, obtained after COVID-19 vaccination. The origin of the receptors is a human donor who received a COVID-19 vaccine. Some clones in this sample may be carry-over from other donors' samples.

The chain recombines TRBV19 with TRBJ2-3; 7 bases are a match to TRBD2. Germline values: CDR1 LNHDA, CDR2 SQIVND (reference sequence). The V gene end was trimmed by 6 bases and the J gene end by 3 bases; junction bases not matched to a gene: 3. This CDR3 has 13 amino acids. The CDR3 protein is CASRPGGTDTQYF. DNA of the CDR3: TGTGCCAGTAGGCCGGGGGGTACAGATACGCAGTATTTT.

CDR3 sequence reads: CASSDFTGNTEAFF. Written as DNA, the CDR3 is TGTGCCAGCAGTGATTTCACCGGGAACACTGAAGCTTTCTTT. V is TRBV2 and J is TRBJ1-1, with no clear D. There are 14 residues in the CDR3. Trimming cost V 3 bases and J 1 base, with 9 bases left between them. Germline lookup yields CDR1 SNHLY and CDR2 FYNNEI.

V gene TRBV6-1 combines with J gene TRBJ2-7; D possibly matches TRBD1 or TRBD2 (6 bases each). The CDR3 extends over 14 amino acids. Trimming shortened V by 1 base and J by 1 base, and 8 bases separated the two germline ends. Germline-derived CDR1 and CDR2 are MNHNS and SASEGT. CDR3 DNA sequence: TGTGCCAGCAGTGAAGGGGGGGCGTCCTACGAGCAGTACGTC. Protein: CASSEGGASYEQYV.

The chain employs TRBV2 and TRBJ2-3; the D gene could be TRBD1 or TRBD2 (7 bases each). V was cut by 6 bases and J by 8 bases, with 18 bases left in between. Germline CDR1 SNHLY, CDR2 FYNNEI. The CDR3 spans 14 residues. CDR3 sequence (DNA): TGTGCCAGCAGAGCGGGACAGACTACCCGTACGCAGTATTTT. Amino acids: CASRAGQTTRTQYF. Filled out from reference TRBV2 and TRBJ2-3, the complete variable domain reads EPEVTQTPSHQVTQMGQEVILRCVPISNHLYFYWYRQILGQKVEFLVSFYNNEISEKSEIFDDQFSVERPDGSNFTLKIRSTKLEDSAMYFCASRAGQTTRTQYFGPGTRLTVL.

The V and J genes are TRBV11-2 and TRBJ2-2, with D unresolved. The V gene's germline CDR1 is SGHAT and CDR2 FQNNGV. Trimming shortened V by 5 bases and J by 5 bases, and 12 bases separated the two germline ends. This CDR3 contains 14 residues. CDR3 DNA: TGTGCCAGCAGCCCCGGATTAATTACCGGGGAGCTGTTTTTT. It yields the protein CASSPGLITGELFF.